The 18 T cell receptor beta chains given below trace back to one sample, sequenced in a study of breast tumors, draining lymph nodes, adjacent tissues. In TCRdb, the multiplex PCR reads were re-called with MiXCR into one record per CDR3 protein. The repertoire has tens of thousands of distinct CDR3 sequences, roughly 39% of them found once; the top ten carry under 12%. Specimen: breast tumor tissue. These receptors were taken from a female donor with breast cancer. Some clones in this sample may be carry-over from other donors' samples.

Concerning this clonotype itself: As the CDR3 is not closed by the conserved phenylalanine or tryptophan, this likely results from a read error. The chain uses TRBV19 and TRBJ2-2, with D perhaps TRBD2 (5 bases). Germline CDR1 reads LNHDA; CDR2 reads SQIVND (reference sequence). CDR3 length: 14 residues. Trimming took off 3 bases at V and 7 bases at J, with 12 bases between the two ends. CDR3 in amino acids: CASSISGLNGELFL. The CDR3 nucleotides are TGTGCCAGTAGTATCTCGGGGTTGAACGGGGAGCTGTTTCTT.

This chain uses TRBV7-6 with TRBJ2-7; TRBD2 agrees at 8 bases. The J segment lost 5 bases and the V segment lost 4 bases, leaving 16 bases of the junction unmatched. The CDR3 contains 17 residues. Germline V gene sequence: CDR1 SGHVS, CDR2 FNYEAQ. The CDR3 DNA reads as TGTGCCAGCAGCTCCCCTAAAGCGGGAGTACATCCCCACGAGCAGTACTTC. Residues: CASSSPKAGVHPHEQYF.

This clonotype was picked up one time. Its ends do not fully match the called genes, so a read error is possible. The chain has TRBV20-1 and TRBJ2-1; no clear D. Germline CDR1 and CDR2: DFQATT and SNEGSKA (reference sequence). CDR3 length: 15 amino acids. The CDR3 DNA reads TGCAATGCTAGTCTGGGGTCAGACTCCTACAATGAGCAGTTCTTC. It yields the protein CNASLGSDSYNEQFF.

This chain connects TRBV20-1 to TRBJ2-1, with 7 bases lining up with TRBD2. Germline V gene data show CDR1 as DFQATT and CDR2 as SNEGSKA (reference sequence). V lost 3 bases to trimming and J lost 1 base; unmatched junction nucleotides: 6. CDR3 length: 15 amino acids. In DNA, the CDR3 is TGCAGTGCTAGCCAGGCGGGAGTTTCCTACAATGAGCAGTTCTTC. It is translated as CSASQAGVSYNEQFF.

This clonotype was seen ten or more times. This chain joins TRBV9 and TRBJ2-3; D is perhaps TRBD2 (5 bases). The germline V and J ends were trimmed by 0 bases and 6 bases, with 20 bases remaining between them. Germline CDR1 SGDLS, CDR2 YYNGEE. This CDR3 contains 17 residues. CDR3 sequence: CASSVALEGTIQDTQYF. The CDR3 DNA is TGTGCCAGCAGCGTAGCTCTCGAGGGTACCATTCAGGATACGCAGTATTTT.

Worth noting for this clonotype: A clone one base away is much larger, so this may be a read error. The CDR3 carries no conserved terminal phenylalanine or tryptophan, so it likely arises from a read error. This sequence joins TRBV12-3 or TRBV12-4 and TRBJ1-1; tentatively, D is TRBD1 (5 bases). The ends were cut back, 3 bases at V and 4 bases at J, with 15 bases in the middle. The length of the CDR3 is 15 residues. Written as DNA, the CDR3 is TGTGCCAGCAGTTTGGACCTACAGGTGGGCACTGAAGCTTTCCTT. Translation gives CASSLDLQVGTEAFL.

About this clonotype: The junction shows a germline mismatch at one end, possibly a read error. The V call is TRBV7-8, the J call TRBJ2-7, with TRBD1 as a possible D gene (6 bases). Germline values: CDR1 SGHVS, CDR2 FQNEAQ. This CDR3 spans 15 amino acids. Here the CDR3 reads CASSFQSNRVSEQHF. The CDR3 nucleotides read TGTGCCAGCAGCTTCCAAAGCAACAGGGTATCCGAGCAGCACTTC. Together with reference TRBV7-8 and TRBJ2-7, the CDR3 gives the full variable domain: GAGVSQSPRYKVAKRGQDVALRCDPISGHVSLFWYQQALGQGPEFLTYFQNEAQLDKSGLPSDRFFAERPEGSVSTLKIQRTQQEDSAVYLCASSFQSNRVSEQHFGPGTRLTVT.

This clonotype has a count of ten or more. V gene TRBV6-1 combines with J gene TRBJ2-1, with 16 bases matching TRBD2. Germline V gene sequence: CDR1 MNHNS, CDR2 SASEGT. J was trimmed by 7 bases and V by 4 bases; bases with no gene match: 10. The CDR3 is 18 residues long. This chain's CDR3 is CASSVSGTSGRGGNEQFF. The CDR3 region has the DNA TGTGCCAGCAGTGTATCGGGGACTAGCGGGAGGGGTGGGAATGAGCAGTTCTTC.

This clonotype was recorded many times. The genes are TRBV20-1 and TRBJ2-3, with TRBD2 matching over 10 bases. V gave up 3 bases and J gave up 6 bases; unmatched junction bases: 6. CDR1 and CDR2 (germline): DFQATT, SNEGSKA (reference sequence). This CDR3 comprises 14 residues. CDR3 loop: CSASLLAGSDTQYF. The DNA of the CDR3 is TGCAGTGCTAGTTTACTAGCGGGATCTGATACGCAGTATTTT.

This clonotype appeared many times. This rearrangement joins TRBV9 to TRBJ2-1, with D perhaps TRBD1 (5 bases). CDR3 length: 14 amino acids. Between the trimmed V and J ends, which lost 0 bases and 5 bases, there was a span of 9 bases. Per the germline V gene, CDR1 is SGDLS and CDR2 is YYNGEE. The CDR3 protein is CASSVGTWDNEQFF. CDR3 DNA sequence: TGTGCCAGCAGCGTAGGGACATGGGACAATGAGCAGTTCTTC.

With respect to this clonotype: No DNA is shown, since the ends of the CDR3 on it are uncertain; the CDR3 is the one TCRdb lists. The gene calls are TRBV7-2 and TRBJ2-5; the table assigns TRBD1, which was not confirmed against the DNA. Both ends counted, the CDR3 spans 22 residues. Germline CDR1 SGHTA, CDR2 FQGNSA. CDR3 sequence reads: CASSFLQGANYGYTFGSGTQYF.

By sample fraction, this clonotype is medium-sized (0.01 to 0.1%). The chain uses TRBV5-8 and TRBJ1-2; D gene ambiguous. The CDR3 consists of 13 residues. Trimming took 4 bases from V and 3 from J, leaving 10 bases between them. Germline V gene sequence: CDR1 SGHTS, CDR2 YDEGEE. For the CDR3, the DNA is TGTGCCAGCAGCCATCCGGACTACTATGGCTACACCTTC. It is translated as CASSHPDYYGYTF.

This clonotype was seen repeatedly, ten times or more. The genes are TRBV27 and TRBJ1-2, with D unclear. Trimming left V 2 bases short and J 4 bases short, with 14 bases between. The length of the CDR3 is 15 residues. CDR1 and CDR2 (germline): MNHEY, SMNVEV (reference sequence). The CDR3 loop reads CASSLGPTEFYGYTF. Written as DNA, the CDR3 is TGTGCCAGCAGTTTAGGCCCAACAGAATTCTATGGCTACACCTTC.

This clonotype was seen many times. The rearrangement uses TRBV13 and TRBJ1-1; D is possibly TRBD1 (6 bases). Trimming cost V 5 bases and J 1 base, with 17 bases left between them. The CDR3 sequence is 16 residues long. Germline loops: CDR1 PRHDT, CDR2 FYEKMQ (reference sequence). CDR3 nucleotide sequence: TGTGCCAGCAGCCAGCGACAGGCACGGCAGAACACTGAAGCTTTCTTT. Translation gives CASSQRQARQNTEAFF.

The sample holds many counts of this clonotype. The chain has TRBV30 and TRBJ2-3; D not certain. This CDR3 is 13 amino acids long. Trimming took off 3 bases at V and 0 bases at J, with 7 bases between the two ends. The germline V gene has CDR1 GTSNPN and CDR2 SVGIG (reference sequence). The CDR3 bases are TGTGCCTGGAGGGGCGGTAGCACAGATACGCAGTATTTT. Its protein product is CAWRGGSTDTQYF.

In its sample, this clonotype was seen many times. The rearrangement joins TRBV7-2 to TRBJ2-7; 12 bases agree with TRBD2. This CDR3 contains 15 residues. Germline CDR1 is SGHTA and CDR2 is FQGNSA. Unmatched junction bases numbered 7, after V lost 5 bases and J lost 5 bases. The CDR3 sequence is CASSQTSGRLNEQYF. DNA of the CDR3: TGTGCCAGCAGCCAAACTAGCGGGAGGCTCAACGAGCAGTACTTC.

The V call is TRBV11-3, the J call TRBJ1-2; TRBD1 agrees at 10 bases. CDR3 length equals 16 residues. The J segment lost 5 bases and the V segment lost 5 bases, leaving 11 bases of the junction unmatched. Germline CDR1 SGHNT, CDR2 YENEEA. The CDR3 here is CASSNPLDRGRYGYTF. In DNA form, the CDR3 reads TGTGCCAGCAGCAATCCACTGGACAGGGGGAGGTATGGCTACACCTTC.

V usage is TRBV5-8 and J usage is TRBJ1-3; the match to TRBD1 covers 7 bases. The V and J ends lost 2 bases and 4 bases, in that order; junction bases with no gene match: 12. The CDR3 runs 17 residues. Germline CDR1 SGHTS, CDR2 YDEGEE. This chain's CDR3 is CASSFTGTVISGNTIYF. The CDR3 DNA reads TGTGCCAGCAGCTTCACCGGGACAGTAATTTCCGGAAACACCATATATTTT.